The 27 T cell receptor beta chains presented below share a single source sample, sequenced in a study of radiotherapy plus CTLA-4 blockade in lung cancer. Data came from immunoSEQ multiplex PCR; TCRdb stores just in-frame clones and leaves some out. The sample includes some 110,000 clones, more than 75% of them seen just once. Sequencing was performed on peripheral blood, taken from a patient treated with radiotherapy plus ipilimumab. Every receptor here comes from a human donor with non-small cell lung cancer that progressed on radiotherapy plus ipilimumab. Some clones in this sample may be carry-over from other donors' samples.

The V call is TRBV30, the J call TRBJ2-7, with 8 bases that match TRBD1. CDR1 is GTSNPN, CDR2 SVGIG, per germline (reference sequence). This CDR3 has 14 amino acids. Unmatched junction bases numbered 5, after V lost 1 base and J lost 3 bases. The DNA for the CDR3 is TGTGCCTGGAGTGGGGGGACAGGACTCTACGAGCAGTACTTC. This translates into CAWSGGTGLYEQYF.

The chain uses TRBV6-5 and TRBJ1-1, with D perhaps matching TRBD1 (6 bases). CDR1 is MNHEY, CDR2 SVGAGI, per germline. With 5 bases removed from V and 0 bases from J, the gap between germline ends came to 10 bases. This CDR3 contains 14 residues. CDR3 nucleotide sequence: TGTGCCAGCAGTCTTGGACAGCTGAACACTGAAGCTTTCTTT. Translating it yields CASSLGQLNTEAFF.

The chain has TRBV10-3 and TRBJ1-1; unclear D gene. Trimming cost V 8 bases and J 6 bases, with 16 bases left between them. The CDR3 sequence is 13 residues long. The germline V gene encodes CDR1 ENHRY and CDR2 SYGVKD. CDR3 protein: CAIGKDDLAEAFF. The CDR3 DNA follows: TGTGCCATCGGGAAAGACGACCTAGCTGAAGCTTTCTTT.

This rearrangement joins TRBV29-1 to TRBJ2-6; maybe TRBD1 (5 bases). The ends were cut back, 4 bases at V and 2 bases at J, with 6 bases in the middle. The CDR3 consists of 13 residues. Germline lookup yields CDR1 SQVTM and CDR2 ANQGSEA. CDR3: CSVARAGANVLTF. DNA for the CDR3: TGCAGCGTTGCCAGGGCTGGGGCCAACGTCCTGACTTTC.

J is TRBJ2-3 and V is TRBV5-1; the match to TRBD1 covers 8 bases. V was pared by 4 bases and J by 2 bases, with 3 bases of the junction left unmatched. The V gene's germline CDR1 is SGHRS and CDR2 YFSETQ. The CDR3 totals 14 residues. The CDR3: CASSVQGDTDTQYF. CDR3 DNA sequence: TGCGCCAGCAGCGTACAGGGGGACACAGATACGCAGTATTTT.

The V and J genes are TRBV5-1 and TRBJ1-4; 7 bases are shared with TRBD1. Germline lookup yields CDR1 SGHRS and CDR2 YFSETQ. The CDR3 covers 17 residues. Unmatched junction bases numbered 10, after V lost 3 bases and J lost 2 bases. The DNA for the CDR3 is TGCGCCAGCAGCTCAGGGAAGGGGGCATGGACTAATGAAAAACTGTTTTTT. This translates into CASSSGKGAWTNEKLFF.

The chain recombines TRBV4-2 with TRBJ1-2, with D hard to call. V gave up 0 bases and J gave up 4 bases, with 12 bases separating them. This CDR3 comprises 15 residues. The V gene's germline CDR1 is LGHNA and CDR2 YNFKEQ. For the CDR3, the DNA is TGTGCCAGCAGCCAAGATAGGAGTGGAGCCTATGGCTACACCTTC. This sequence encodes CASSQDRSGAYGYTF.

The chain uses TRBV4-2 and TRBJ2-7; D could derive from TRBD1 or TRBD2 (5 bases each). The CDR3 consists of 15 residues. Per the germline V gene, CDR1 is LGHNA and CDR2 is YNFKEQ. Between the trimmed V and J ends, which lost 4 bases and 2 bases, there was a span of 15 bases. CDR3 residues: CASSRQSGPTYEQYF. DNA of the CDR3: TGTGCCAGCAGCCGTCAATCGGGACCAACCTACGAGCAGTACTTC.

This chain connects TRBV9 to TRBJ2-5, with D maybe TRBD1 (6 bases). The CDR3 has 15 residues. Per germline, CDR1 SGDLS and CDR2 YYNGEE. V was pared by 7 bases and J by 1 base, with 17 bases between. The CDR3 spells CASATGFGSQETQYF. The CDR3 nucleotides read TGTGCCAGCGCAACAGGGTTCGGATCCCAAGAGACCCAGTACTTC.

The CDR3 nucleotides are TGTGCCAGCAGTTGGGTACAGATGAATCAGCCCCAGCATTTT. The encoded protein is CASSWVQMNQPQHF. The chain joins TRBV28 to TRBJ1-5; D uncertain. This CDR3 spans 14 amino acids. Germline V gene data show CDR1 as MDHEN and CDR2 as SYDVKM. V was pared by 4 bases and J by 4 bases, with 11 bases between.

This clone was observed a handful of times. V gene TRBV13 combines with J gene TRBJ2-2; D may be TRBD2 (5 bases). V dropped 7 bases and J dropped 4 bases, with 22 bases sitting between them. Germline CDR1 and CDR2: PRHDT and FYEKMQ (reference sequence). The CDR3 has 17 amino acids. DNA for the CDR3: TGTGCCAGCACCGCCCAGCGGAGGAACTGGGGCACCGGGGAGCTGTTTTTT. Translating it yields CASTAQRRNWGTGELFF. Full variable domain (remainder filled in from reference TRBV13 and TRBJ2-2): AAGVIQSPRHLIKEKRETATLKCYPIPRHDTVYWYQQGPGQDPQFLISFYEKMQSDKGSIPDRFSAQQFSDYHSELNMSSLELGDSALYFCASTAQRRNWGTGELFFGEGSRLTVL.

The chain carries TRBV9 and TRBJ2-1; D gene uncertain. The ends were cut back, 2 bases at V and 2 bases at J, with 2 bases in the middle. The CDR3 length is 12 residues. Germline CDR1 SGDLS, CDR2 YYNGEE. The CDR3 coding sequence is TGTGCCAGCAGCGTTACCTACAATGAGCAGTTCTTC. This sequence encodes CASSVTYNEQFF.

The genes are TRBV5-6 and TRBJ2-7; D is uncertain. The V end lost 1 base, the J end lost 5 bases, and 13 bases lay between the germline ends. Per the germline V gene, CDR1 is SGHDT and CDR2 is YYEEEE. The CDR3 covers 14 residues. CDR3 bases: TGTGCCAGCAGCTTGACGTGGGGTCAAGACGAGCAGTACTTC. Translating gives CASSLTWGQDEQYF.

This clone was detected once. The gene calls are TRBV7-2 and TRBJ1-2; the D gene is possibly TRBD1 (5 bases). The V gene lost 1 base and the J gene lost 2 bases, with 14 bases spanning the gap. Per germline, CDR1 SGHTA and CDR2 FQGNSA. The CDR3 is 16 amino acids. The CDR3 DNA reads as TGTGCCAGCAGCTTAGGGGGGACCCAAAGAAACTATGGCTACACCTTC. As protein: CASSLGGTQRNYGYTF.

V gene TRBV28 combines with J gene TRBJ1-5; TRBD1 aligns across 7 bases. The germline CDR1 and CDR2 sequences are MDHEN and SYDVKM. With V trimmed by 7 bases and J by 3 bases, 6 bases remained unmatched. The CDR3 length is 14 residues. The CDR3 sequence is CASNSGGDNQPQHF. The CDR3 DNA is TGTGCCAGCAACTCAGGGGGTGACAATCAGCCCCAGCATTTT.

This clone was picked up a small number of times. The V gene is TRBV9, the J gene TRBJ1-1; D remains unclear. The germline CDR1 and CDR2 sequences are SGDLS and YYNGEE. This CDR3 is 12 amino acids long. The V and J ends lost 5 bases and 1 base respectively, with 6 bases between them. Written as DNA, the CDR3 is TGTGCCAGCAGTACAGCGAACACTGAAGCTTTCTTT. This gives the protein CASSTANTEAFF.

The chain employs TRBV5-4 and TRBJ1-6, with a tentative D call TRBD1 (6 bases). CDR3 length: 16 residues. Germline V gene lookup returns CDR1 SGHNT and CDR2 YYREEE (reference sequence). Trimming took off 2 bases at V and 4 bases at J, with 13 bases between the two ends. CDR3 sequence: CASSLGTGSYNSPLHF. CDR3 nucleotide sequence: TGTGCCAGCAGCTTAGGAACAGGGAGTTATAATTCACCCCTCCACTTT.

In DNA, the CDR3 is TGCGCCAGCAACGGACAGGGGGAAGGCTACACCTTC. As protein: CASNGQGEGYTF. The rearrangement joins TRBV5-1 to TRBJ1-2; 10 bases line up with TRBD1. Losses at the gene ends were 6 bases for V and 8 bases for J; bases not matched to a gene: 4. Germline V gene data show CDR1 as SGHRS and CDR2 as YFSETQ. The CDR3 consists of 12 residues.

The chain joins TRBV2 to TRBJ2-3; D is ambiguous. Per germline, CDR1 SNHLY and CDR2 FYNNEI. The CDR3 loop spans 15 amino acids. Trimming pared 2 bases from V and 2 bases from J, leaving 11 bases between. The CDR3 region is CASSEFAVLTDTQYF. The CDR3 DNA reads as TGTGCCAGCAGTGAATTTGCGGTGCTCACAGATACGCAGTATTTT.

The genes are TRBV18 and TRBJ1-4; 7 bases are a match to TRBD1. V shed 4 bases, J shed 5 bases, and the junction held 1 base outside the gene matches. CDR1 and CDR2 from the germline V gene are KGHSH and LQKENI. The CDR3 loop spans 13 amino acids. CDR3 bases: TGTGCCAGCTCACGGGACAGCAATGAAAAACTGTTTTTT. It translates to CASSRDSNEKLFF.

The gene calls are TRBV4-2 and TRBJ1-5; no clear D. The length of the CDR3 is 15 residues. Trimming shortened V by 4 bases and J by 2 bases, and 12 bases separated the two germline ends. CDR1 LGHNA and CDR2 YNFKEQ come from the germline V gene. CDR3 sequence: CASSLWGSGNQPQHF. DNA for the CDR3: TGTGCCAGCAGCCTCTGGGGTAGCGGCAATCAGCCCCAGCATTTT.

The genes are TRBV4-3 and TRBJ2-3; the D is unclear. The CDR3 is 15 residues long. Trimming removed 6 bases from V and 0 bases from J, with 13 bases in between. Germline V gene lookup returns CDR1 LGHNA and CDR2 YSLEER. In DNA, the CDR3 is TGCGCCAGCAGTTACCAGAGAACTAGCACAGATACGCAGTATTTT. This gives the protein CASSYQRTSTDTQYF.

V and J are TRBV7-8 and TRBJ2-7; possible D gene TRBD2, 7 bases. Germline-derived CDR1 and CDR2 are SGHVS and FQNEAQ. The CDR3 contains 15 residues. Trimming shortened V by 4 bases and J by 2 bases, and 15 bases separated the two germline ends. In nucleotides, the CDR3 is TGTGCCAGCAGCTCCAACGGGGGGCTAGCCTACGAGCAGTACTTC. It codes for CASSSNGGLAYEQYF.

The chain has TRBV6-1 and TRBJ1-1, with D perhaps TRBD1 (6 bases). Germline CDR1 MNHNS, CDR2 SASEGT. Between the trimmed V and J ends, which lost 4 bases and 1 base, there was a span of 13 bases. The CDR3 length is 15 residues. CDR3 DNA sequence: TGTGCCAGCAGTGGGGACATAAGGGAGAACACTGAAGCTTTCTTT. Its protein is CASSGDIRENTEAFF.

This clone occurred a few times. The chain recombines TRBV4-3 with TRBJ2-2; 10 bases are a match to TRBD2. V lost 0 bases, J lost 2 bases, and 6 bases stayed unmatched. Germline loops: CDR1 LGHNA, CDR2 YSLEER. The CDR3 consists of 18 residues. CDR3 amino acids: CASSQDWVAGGNTGELFF. CDR3 DNA sequence: TGCGCCAGCAGCCAAGATTGGGTAGCGGGGGGAAACACCGGGGAGCTGTTTTTT.

The chain uses TRBV5-6 and TRBJ1-5, with 7 bases fitting TRBD1. Trimming cost V 2 bases and J 7 bases; bases outside gene matches: 9. From germline, CDR1 is SGHDT and CDR2 YYEEEE. The CDR3 contains 15 residues. DNA for the CDR3: TGTGCCAGCAGCTTTGGCGGCAGGGGGTTCCAGCCCCAGCATTTT. Translated, it gives CASSFGGRGFQPQHF. Full variable domain (missing parts from reference TRBV5-6 and TRBJ1-5): DAGVTQSPTHLIKTRGQQVTLRCSPKSGHDTVSWYQQALGQGPQFIFQYYEEEERQRGNFPDRFSGHQFPNYSSELNVNALLLGDSALYLCASSFGGRGFQPQHFGDGTRLSIL.

The chain joins TRBV19 to TRBJ2-5; D not resolved. Germline CDR1 and CDR2: LNHDA and SQIVND (reference sequence). The length of the CDR3 is 14 residues. V was trimmed by 1 base and J by 4 bases, leaving 10 bases between them. The CDR3 coding sequence is TGTGCCAGTAGTATAGTCACAGATTTAGAGACCCAGTACTTC. It specifies CASSIVTDLETQYF.